The entry below gives a single TCR beta chain sequence along with its context. The antigen remains undetermined. The PCR made use of 60 Vbeta and 13 Jbeta primers. The method was immunoSEQ multiplex PCR; TCRdb's version includes in-frame clones alone and lacks a portion of them. The sample yields roughly 130,000 clones, 74% seen once. The CDR3 has 15 amino acids. Whereas donors were nominally healthy upon sampling, unrecorded immune exposures were probable. The source of the sample is a study of cytomegalovirus exposure and HLA in healthy donors. Study results and caveats: Productive status was seen about 87% or about 30% of the time for most TCR beta V segments in an earlier analysis. An analysis that came later showed most CMV-associated TCR beta chains appearing HLA-restricted. Later analysis associated a missense DCLRE1C variant with TCR beta V- and J-gene trimming.

The TCR was taken from a man in his forties in good health and CMV-seropositive. V and J are TRBV21-1 and TRBJ1-2; the table's D gene call, TRBD1, was not cross checked with the DNA. TRBV21-1 is described as a pseudogene. Sequencing used PBMCs. CDR3 sequence (DNA): TGTGCCAGCAGCAATCCCGGGACAGGGAACTATGGCTACACCTTC. Translating it yields CASSNPGTGNYGYTF.